The 23 T cell receptor beta chains below come from one sample, sequenced in a study of blood T cell repertoires in COVID-19. Some clones are missing from TCRdb's copy, which holds only in-frame ones; the method was immunoSEQ multiplex PCR. In the table there are tens of thousands of clones, less than 85% of which are singletons. Material: peripheral blood. The receptors derive from a human donor in a cohort sampled during active COVID-19.

V and J are TRBV5-1 and TRBJ2-1; D possibly corresponds to TRBD1 (5 bases). Trimming took off 2 bases at V and 8 bases at J, with 17 bases between the two ends. The CDR3 contains 15 residues. The germline CDR1 and CDR2 sequences are SGHRS and YFSETQ. The CDR3 here is CASSLVGRAWDEQFF. The CDR3 DNA reads TGCGCCAGCAGCTTAGTCGGCAGGGCTTGGGATGAGCAGTTCTTC.

The genes are TRBV5-4 and TRBJ2-5, with TRBD2 matching over 10 bases. The CDR3 spans 18 residues. Looked up from germline, CDR1 is SGHNT and CDR2 is YYREEE (reference sequence). Trimming took 4 bases from V and 2 from J; bases not matched to a gene: 14. The CDR3 sequence is CASSRPLAGATSQETQYF. CDR3 DNA: TGTGCCAGCAGCCGGCCGCTAGCGGGGGCCACAAGTCAAGAGACCCAGTACTTC.

The chain links TRBV5-1 to TRBJ2-3, with 9 bases aligning to TRBD1. V lost 2 bases and J lost 4; bases outside the gene matches: 5. In germline, CDR1 is SGHRS, CDR2 YFSETQ. This CDR3 region has 15 residues. The CDR3 spells CASSLRGTGPDTQYF. The CDR3 DNA sequence: TGCGCCAGCAGCTTAAGGGGGACAGGGCCAGATACGCAGTATTTT.

This clone was seen just once. The V call is TRBV5-1, the J call TRBJ1-2, with D possibly matching TRBD1 (6 bases). Deletions cut 3 bases from V and 6 bases from J, with 18 bases between. This CDR3 spans 15 amino acids. Germline CDR1 SGHRS, CDR2 YFSETQ. CDR3 in amino acids: CASSSTGFTGNGYTF. CDR3 in DNA: TGCGCCAGCAGCTCTACAGGGTTTACGGGGAATGGCTACACCTTC. The variable domain in full, completed from reference TRBV5-1 and TRBJ1-2, reads KAGVTQTPRYLIKTRGQQVTLSCSPISGHRSVSWYQQTPGQGLQFLFEYFSETQRNKGNFPGRFSGRQFSNSRSEMNVSTLELGDSALYLCASSSTGFTGNGYTFGSGTRLTVV.

J is TRBJ1-1 and V is TRBV5-5; D remains unclear. The CDR3 totals 15 residues. Between the trimmed V and J ends, which lost 4 bases and 1 base, there was a span of 14 bases. Germline V gene data show CDR1 as SGHKS and CDR2 as YYEKEE (reference sequence). The CDR3 nucleotides are TGTGCCAGCAGCCAACTTATACGGGGGAACACTGAAGCTTTCTTT. This sequence encodes CASSQLIRGNTEAFF.

This clone was seen only a few times. The chain combines TRBV7-6 with TRBJ2-1, with a weak D call TRBD1 (5 bases). Trimming stripped 2 bases from V and 4 bases from J, with 12 bases between. Per the germline V gene, CDR1 is SGHVS and CDR2 is FNYEAQ. The CDR3 consists of 15 residues. DNA of the CDR3: TGTGCCAGCAGCTTACGTCTGACAGATTACAATGAGCAGTTCTTC. It codes for CASSLRLTDYNEQFF.

The chain recombines TRBV27 with TRBJ2-1, with a weak D call TRBD2 (5 bases). The CDR3 is made up of 13 amino acids. The germline V and J ends were trimmed by 4 bases and 7 bases, with 11 bases remaining between them. Germline V CDR1 and CDR2: MNHEY, SMNVEV (reference sequence). The CDR3: CASSSGIPNEQFF. The CDR3 region has the DNA TGTGCCAGCAGTTCCGGGATCCCTAATGAGCAGTTCTTC.

This chain joins TRBV7-9 and TRBJ2-2; TRBD2 might be the D (5 bases). Trimming took 11 bases from V and 1 from J, leaving 11 bases between them. The CDR3 is 13 residues long. Germline CDR1 and CDR2: SEHNR and FQNEAQ (reference sequence). The CDR3 region is CARDRGNTGELFF. The CDR3 bases are TGTGCCCGGGATCGGGGGAACACCGGGGAGCTGTTTTTT. Looking up the rest from reference TRBV7-9 and TRBJ2-2 gives the full variable domain: DTGVSQNPRHKITKRGQNVTFRCDPISEHNRLYWYRQTLGQGPEFLTYFQNEAQLEKSRLLSDRFSAERPKGSFSTLEIQRTEQGDSAMYLCARDRGNTGELFFGEGSRLTVL.

The V and J genes are TRBV6-1 and TRBJ1-2; D unresolved. The CDR3 is 14 amino acids. Germline CDR1 is MNHNS and CDR2 is SASEGT. V dropped 2 bases and J dropped 4 bases, with 11 bases sitting between them. The CDR3 DNA follows: TGTGCCAGCAGTGAACGAATCGGGGTCTATGGCTACACCTTC. Protein sequence: CASSERIGVYGYTF.

The chain joins TRBV19 to TRBJ2-1; D might be TRBD2 (6 bases). Trimming stripped 3 bases from V and 7 bases from J, with 22 bases between. Germline V CDR1 and CDR2: LNHDA, SQIVND (reference sequence). CDR3 length: 17 residues. CDR3 protein: CASSMIVVAGMGNEQFF. CDR3 nucleotide sequence: TGTGCCAGTAGTATGATTGTGGTGGCGGGGATGGGGAATGAGCAGTTCTTC.

The chain links TRBV24-1 to TRBJ2-3; D gene ambiguous. The CDR3 runs 16 residues. V was pared by 4 bases and J by 4 bases, with 17 bases between. Germline assignment: CDR1 KGHDR and CDR2 SFDVKD. The CDR3 region has the DNA TGTGCCACCAGTGACCCCAGAAAACCCGAGGCAGATACGCAGTATTTT. Protein sequence: CATSDPRKPEADTQYF.

The rearrangement links TRBV18 to TRBJ2-1, with D perhaps TRBD1 (5 bases). The germline CDR1 and CDR2 sequences are KGHSH and LQKENI. Trimming pared 3 bases from V and 8 bases from J, leaving 23 bases between. This CDR3 has 17 amino acids. The CDR3 region has the DNA TGTGCCAGCTCACCCGCACGACCGGCAGGGTTCGGAGATGAGCAGTTCTTC. It translates to CASSPARPAGFGDEQFF. The entire variable domain, with the rest obtained from reference TRBV18 and TRBJ2-1, is as follows: NAGVMQNPRHLVRRRGQEARLRCSPMKGHSHVYWYRQLPEEGLKFMVYLQKENIIDESGMPKERFSAEFPKEGPSILRIQQVVRGDSAAYFCASSPARPAGFGDEQFFGPGTRLTVL.

V usage is TRBV23-1 and J usage is TRBJ2-1, with a tentative D call TRBD1 (6 bases). TRBV23-1 is an ORF, with its function uncertain. The CDR3 loop spans 18 amino acids. V was clipped by 3 bases and J by 2 bases, with 20 bases between them. The CDR3 sequence is CASSHQKKNRVPYNEQFF. DNA for the CDR3: TGCGCCAGCAGTCATCAGAAAAAGAACAGGGTACCCTACAATGAGCAGTTCTTC.

The chain carries TRBV6-5 and TRBJ1-3; D gene unclear. This CDR3 spans 15 amino acids. The germline V gene encodes CDR1 MNHEY and CDR2 SVGAGI. The V gene lost 7 bases and the J gene lost 4 bases, with 17 bases spanning the gap. Written as DNA, the CDR3 is TGTGCCAGCACCCCAAATGGACTATACGGAAACACCATATATTTT. This sequence encodes CASTPNGLYGNTIYF.

This chain connects TRBV7-9 to TRBJ2-7; 8 bases align to TRBD2. The CDR3 extends over 13 amino acids. Looked up from germline, CDR1 is SEHNR and CDR2 is FQNEAQ (reference sequence). V was clipped by 5 bases and J by 7 bases; unmatched bases: 7. CDR3 region: CASSAPGGAEQYF. The CDR3 DNA is TGTGCCAGCAGCGCACCCGGGGGGGCGGAGCAGTACTTC. Complete variable domain (other parts from reference TRBV7-9 and TRBJ2-7): DTGVSQNPRHKITKRGQNVTFRCDPISEHNRLYWYRQTLGQGPEFLTYFQNEAQLEKSRLLSDRFSAERPKGSFSTLEIQRTEQGDSAMYLCASSAPGGAEQYFGPGTRLTVT.

The chain has TRBV6-5 and TRBJ2-1, with D perhaps matching TRBD1 (8 bases). Between the trimmed V and J ends, which lost 6 bases and 4 bases, there was a span of 13 bases. This CDR3 comprises 14 residues. The germline V gene has CDR1 MNHEY and CDR2 SVGAGI. DNA for the CDR3: TGTGCCAGCAGCCCACAGGGGGGGTACAATGAGCAGTTCTTC. As protein: CASSPQGGYNEQFF.

This clone was counted a single time. This rearrangement joins TRBV2 to TRBJ2-3; no definite D call. Trimming stripped 6 bases from V and 2 bases from J, with 12 bases between. The length of the CDR3 is 14 residues. Germline CDR1 and CDR2: SNHLY and FYNNEI. The CDR3 nucleotides are TGTGCCAGCAGACAGATAATCGACACAGATACGCAGTATTTT. It yields the protein CASRQIIDTDTQYF.

The gene calls are TRBV13 and TRBJ1-5, with 9 bases lining up with TRBD1. This CDR3 has 15 residues. Germline CDR1 PRHDT, CDR2 FYEKMQ (reference sequence). Trimming took 0 bases from V and 4 from J; bases not matched to a gene: 1. CDR3 coding DNA: TGTGCCAGCAGCTTAGGGACAGGGGGTAATCAGCCCCAGCATTTT. Its protein product is CASSLGTGGNQPQHF.

The CDR3 coding sequence is TGTGCCAGCAGTGAACCCGTGCAGCCCCAGCATTTT. Protein product: CASSEPVQPQHF. The chain joins TRBV2 to TRBJ1-5, with no clear D. CDR3 size: 12 residues. Germline V gene data show CDR1 as SNHLY and CDR2 as FYNNEI. Trimming stripped 2 bases from V and 7 bases from J, with 6 bases between.

The chain joins TRBV10-1 to TRBJ1-2; the match to TRBD1 covers 8 bases. Germline CDR1 and CDR2: WNHNN and SYGVQD (reference sequence). The CDR3 is made up of 16 amino acids. Losses at the gene ends were 2 bases for V and 4 bases for J; bases not matched to a gene: 9. The CDR3 DNA is TGCGCCAGCAGTGAGCGTCAGGGACAGGATCGCTATGGCTACACCTTC. This gives the protein CASSERQGQDRYGYTF.

This chain connects TRBV28 to TRBJ2-4; TRBD1 matches at 7 bases. J gave up 7 bases and V 3 bases, and 12 bases lay outside the gene matches. Germline loops: CDR1 MDHEN, CDR2 SYDVKM. The CDR3 has 16 amino acids. The CDR3, as DNA: TGTGCCAGCAGTTTTTGGGGACCGGGACAGACGAACATTCAGTACTTC. Residues: CASSFWGPGQTNIQYF.

The rearrangement uses TRBV4-1 and TRBJ1-6; TRBD1 might be the D (5 bases). The V gene lost 1 base and the J gene lost 10 bases, with 14 bases spanning the gap. The CDR3 is 15 amino acids. Germline CDR1 is MGHRA and CDR2 is YSYEKL. CDR3 residues: CASSQGGSFGSPLHF. As DNA, the CDR3 is TGCGCCAGCAGCCAAGGGGGCAGTTTCGGGTCACCCCTCCACTTT.

The table lists this clone with a count of one. The chain combines TRBV2 with TRBJ1-2; 9 nucleotides line up with TRBD1. V trimming: 6 bases; J trimming: 8 bases; junction bases outside the gene matches: 7. Germline V gene lookup returns CDR1 SNHLY and CDR2 FYNNEI. This CDR3 is built from 13 residues. This chain's CDR3 is CASRGTGTQGYTF. CDR3 nucleotides: TGTGCCAGCAGGGGGACAGGGACGCAAGGCTACACCTTC.